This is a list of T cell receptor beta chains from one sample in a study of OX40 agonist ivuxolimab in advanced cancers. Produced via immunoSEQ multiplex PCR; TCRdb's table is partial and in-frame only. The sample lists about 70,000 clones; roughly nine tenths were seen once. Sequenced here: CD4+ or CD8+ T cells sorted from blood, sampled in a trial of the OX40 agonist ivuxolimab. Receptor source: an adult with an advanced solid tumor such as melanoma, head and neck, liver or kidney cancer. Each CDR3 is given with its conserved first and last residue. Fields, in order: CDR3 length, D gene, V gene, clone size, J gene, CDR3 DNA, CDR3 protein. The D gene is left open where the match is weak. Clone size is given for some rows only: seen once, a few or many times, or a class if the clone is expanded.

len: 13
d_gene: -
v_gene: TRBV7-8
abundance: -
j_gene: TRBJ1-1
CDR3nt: TGTGCCAGCAGCTCACAGGAGAACACTGAAGCTTTCTTT
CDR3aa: CASSSQENTEAFF

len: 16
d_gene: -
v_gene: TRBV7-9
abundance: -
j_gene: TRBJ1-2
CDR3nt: TGTGCCAGCAGCTTAGCGTTTGGAAATGCGAACTATGGCTACACCTTC
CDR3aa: CASSLAFGNANYGYTF

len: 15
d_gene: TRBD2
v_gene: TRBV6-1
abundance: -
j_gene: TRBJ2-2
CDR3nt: TGTGCCACCAGAGGCGGGGGGGCCGGTACCGGGGAGCTGTTTTTT
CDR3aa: CATRGGGAGTGELFF

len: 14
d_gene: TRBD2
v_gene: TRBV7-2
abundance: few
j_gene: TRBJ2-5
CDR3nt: TGTGCCAGCAGCTTGAAGTGGGGGGGAGAGACCCAGTACTTC
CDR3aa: CASSLKWGGETQYF

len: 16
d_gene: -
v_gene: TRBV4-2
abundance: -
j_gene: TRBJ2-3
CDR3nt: TGTGCCAGCAGCCAAGGGTTCGGACGGCACACAGATACGCAGTATTTT
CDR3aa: CASSQGFGRHTDTQYF

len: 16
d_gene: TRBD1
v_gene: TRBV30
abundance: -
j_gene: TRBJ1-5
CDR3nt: TGTGCCTGGAGTGGCCCCGGACAGGGTCGAAATCAGCCCCAGCATTTT
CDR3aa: CAWSGPGQGRNQPQHF

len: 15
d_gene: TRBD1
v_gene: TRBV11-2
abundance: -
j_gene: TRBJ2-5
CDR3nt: TGTGCCAGCAGCTTAGTCGTCGACAGGGTGGGGACCCAGTACTTC
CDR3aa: CASSLVVDRVGTQYF

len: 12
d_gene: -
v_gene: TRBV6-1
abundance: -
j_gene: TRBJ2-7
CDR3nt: TGTGCCAGCAGCCCACGAGCCTACGAGCAGTACTTC
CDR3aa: CASSPRAYEQYF

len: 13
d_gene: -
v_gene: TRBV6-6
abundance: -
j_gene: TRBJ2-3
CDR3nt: TGTGCCAGCACCGACCAGTACACAGATACGCAGTATTTT
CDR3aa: CASTDQYTDTQYF

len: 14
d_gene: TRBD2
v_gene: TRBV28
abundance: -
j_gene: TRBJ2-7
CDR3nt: TGTGCCAGCAGTCCCGCCGGGACTAGGTACGAGCAGTACTTC
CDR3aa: CASSPAGTRYEQYF

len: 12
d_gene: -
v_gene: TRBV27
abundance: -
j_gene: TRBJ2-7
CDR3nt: TGTGCCAGCAGTCCAACAGGGTCCGAGCAGTACTTC
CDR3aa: CASSPTGSEQYF

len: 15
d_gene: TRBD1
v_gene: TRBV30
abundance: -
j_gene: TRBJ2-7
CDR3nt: TGTGCCTGGAGAGGACAGGGAAAGGCCTTAGCCGAGCAGTACTTC
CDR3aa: CAWRGQGKALAEQYF

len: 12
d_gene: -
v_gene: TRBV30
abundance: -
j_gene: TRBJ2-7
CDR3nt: TGTGCCTGGACAGAAAAAGGCTACGAGCAGTACTTC
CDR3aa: CAWTEKGYEQYF

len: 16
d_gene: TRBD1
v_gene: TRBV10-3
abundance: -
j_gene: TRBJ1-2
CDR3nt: TGTGCCATCAGTGAACCACCGGGACAGGGTTCCGGTGGCTACACCTTC
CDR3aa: CAISEPPGQGSGGYTF

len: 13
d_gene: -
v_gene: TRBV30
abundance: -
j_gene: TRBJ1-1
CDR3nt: TGTGCCTGGAGTATCAGGGAGAACACTGAAGCTTTCTTT
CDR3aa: CAWSIRENTEAFF

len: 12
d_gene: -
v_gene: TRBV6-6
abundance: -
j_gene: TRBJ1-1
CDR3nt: TGTGCCAGCGGTAGGGTGAACACTGAAGCTTTCTTT
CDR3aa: CASGRVNTEAFF

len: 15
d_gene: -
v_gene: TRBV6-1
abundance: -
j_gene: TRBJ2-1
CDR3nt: TGTGCCGGCGGGTATATGGCGGGGAGCTACAATGAGCAGTTCTTC
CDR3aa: CAGGYMAGSYNEQFF

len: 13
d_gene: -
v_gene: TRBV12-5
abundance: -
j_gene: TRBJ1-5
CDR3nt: TGTGCTAGCTCGGGCCACTGGGACCAGCCCCAGCATTTT
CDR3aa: CASSGHWDQPQHF

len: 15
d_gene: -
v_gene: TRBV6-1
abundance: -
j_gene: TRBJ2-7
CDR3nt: TGTGCCAGCAGTGAAGGGTCGGTCGGATCCTACGAGCAGTACTTC
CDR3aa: CASSEGSVGSYEQYF

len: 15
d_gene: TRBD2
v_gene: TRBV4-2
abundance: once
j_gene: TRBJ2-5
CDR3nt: TGTGCCAGCAGCCCTGCGGGGGGGACTGGAGAGACCCAGTACTTC
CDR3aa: CASSPAGGTGETQYF

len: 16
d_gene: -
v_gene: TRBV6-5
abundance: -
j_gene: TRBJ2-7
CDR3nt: TGTGCCAGCAGTTACCCACGCCCAGAGGAGGGGTACGAGCAGTACTTC
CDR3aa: CASSYPRPEEGYEQYF

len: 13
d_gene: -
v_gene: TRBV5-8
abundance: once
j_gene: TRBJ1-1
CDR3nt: TGTGCCAGCAGCCCGGGGCGGTTCCTACAAGCTTTCTTT
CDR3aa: CASSPGRFLQAFF

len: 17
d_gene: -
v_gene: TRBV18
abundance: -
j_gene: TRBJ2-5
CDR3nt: TGTGCCAGCTCACCACCGGTTCTGGGATCGCGCCAAGAGACCCAGTACTTC
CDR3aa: CASSPPVLGSRQETQYF

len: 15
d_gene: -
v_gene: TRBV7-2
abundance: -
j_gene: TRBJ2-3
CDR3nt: TGTGCCAGCAGCTTATCCGGGCCTGGAAACCCAATACGGCATTTT
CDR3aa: CASSLSGPGNPIRHF

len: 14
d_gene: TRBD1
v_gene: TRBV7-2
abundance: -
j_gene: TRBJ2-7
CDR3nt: TGTGCCAGCAGCCTCCCGGGACAGGGGTACGAGCAGTACTTC
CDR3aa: CASSLPGQGYEQYF

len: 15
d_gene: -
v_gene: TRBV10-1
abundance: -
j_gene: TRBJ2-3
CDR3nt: TGCGCCAGCAGTGAAGCCAGGGGACATGCAGATACGCAGTATTTT
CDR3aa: CASSEARGHADTQYF

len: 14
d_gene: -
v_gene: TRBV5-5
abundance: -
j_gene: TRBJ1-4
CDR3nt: TGTGCCAGCAGCTTGGGCAGGGTGAATGAAAAACTGTTTTTT
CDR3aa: CASSLGRVNEKLFF

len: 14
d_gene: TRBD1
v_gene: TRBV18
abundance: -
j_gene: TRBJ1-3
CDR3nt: TGTGCCAGCTCAGCACAGGGGACCGGAAACACCATATATTTT
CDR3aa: CASSAQGTGNTIYF

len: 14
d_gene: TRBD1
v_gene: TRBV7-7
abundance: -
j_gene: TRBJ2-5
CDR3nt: TGTGCTAGCAGCTTACAGGGGCCTCAAGAGACCCAGTACTTC
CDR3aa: CASSLQGPQETQYF

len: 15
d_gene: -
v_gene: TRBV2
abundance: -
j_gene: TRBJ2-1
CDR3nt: TGTGCCAGCAGTGTGTGGCGCGGTCGGAACAATGAGCAGTTCTTC
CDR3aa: CASSVWRGRNNEQFF

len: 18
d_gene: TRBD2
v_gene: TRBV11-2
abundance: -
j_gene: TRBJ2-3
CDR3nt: TGTGCCAGCAGCTTACCAGCCTTTTTAGCGGGAGCCACAGATACGCAGTATTTT
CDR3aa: CASSLPAFLAGATDTQYF

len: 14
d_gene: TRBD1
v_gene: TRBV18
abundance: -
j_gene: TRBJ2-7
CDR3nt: TGTGCCAGCTCGCCCGGGACAGGGCCCAACGAGCAGTACTTC
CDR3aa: CASSPGTGPNEQYF

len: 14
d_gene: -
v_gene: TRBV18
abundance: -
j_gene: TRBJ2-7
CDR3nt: TGTGCCAGCTCAACCTCGACGGACGCCTACGAGCAGTACTTC
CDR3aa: CASSTSTDAYEQYF

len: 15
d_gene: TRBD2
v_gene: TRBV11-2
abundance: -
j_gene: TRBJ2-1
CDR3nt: TGTGCCAGCAGCCCCCAAGCGGGGGGGCTTAATGAGCAGTTCTTC
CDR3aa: CASSPQAGGLNEQFF

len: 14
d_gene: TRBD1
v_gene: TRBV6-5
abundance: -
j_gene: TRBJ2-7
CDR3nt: TGTGCCAGCAGCCAGGGACAGGGAGTATACGAGCAGTACTTC
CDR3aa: CASSQGQGVYEQYF

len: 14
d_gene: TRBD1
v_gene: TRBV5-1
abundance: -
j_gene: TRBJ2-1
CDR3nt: TGCGCCAGCAGTCCAGGGGGCTCCTACAATGAGCAGTTCTTC
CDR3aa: CASSPGGSYNEQFF

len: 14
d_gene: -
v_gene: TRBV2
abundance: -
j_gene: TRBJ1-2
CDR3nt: TGTGCCAGCAGTGAACAGCGGGGTAACTATGGCTACACCTTC
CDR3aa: CASSEQRGNYGYTF

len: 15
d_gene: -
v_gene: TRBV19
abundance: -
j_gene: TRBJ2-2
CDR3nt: TGTGCCAGTAGCCCCCTTGAGGGGGGGACCGGGGAGCTGTTTTTT
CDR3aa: CASSPLEGGTGELFF

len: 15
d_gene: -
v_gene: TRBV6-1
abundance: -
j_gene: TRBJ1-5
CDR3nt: TGTGCCAGCAGTGAAGTTGGGAGGGGCAATCAGCCCCAGCATTTT
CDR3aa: CASSEVGRGNQPQHF

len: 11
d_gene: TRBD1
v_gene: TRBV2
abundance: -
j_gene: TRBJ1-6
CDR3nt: TGTGCCAGCAGGACAGGGCCACCCCTCCACTTT
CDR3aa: CASRTGPPLHF

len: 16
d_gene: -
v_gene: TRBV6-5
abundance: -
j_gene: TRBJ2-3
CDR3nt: TGTGCCAGCAGTTCCGGGACCCCCGAATCCACAGATACGCAGTATTTT
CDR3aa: CASSSGTPESTDTQYF

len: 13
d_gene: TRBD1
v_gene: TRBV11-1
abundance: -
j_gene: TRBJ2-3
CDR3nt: TGTGCCGGGACAGGGGTCAGCACAGATACGCAGTATTTT
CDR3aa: CAGTGVSTDTQYF

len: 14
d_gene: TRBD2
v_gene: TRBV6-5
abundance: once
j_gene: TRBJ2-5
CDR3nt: TGTGCCAGCAGTTCCTTCGGGGGGAAAGAGACCCAGTACTTC
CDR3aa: CASSSFGGKETQYF

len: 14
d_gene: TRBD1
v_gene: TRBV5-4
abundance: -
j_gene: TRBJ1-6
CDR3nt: TGTGCCAGCAGCCCGGACAGGGTTGATTCACCCCTCCACTTT
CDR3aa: CASSPDRVDSPLHF

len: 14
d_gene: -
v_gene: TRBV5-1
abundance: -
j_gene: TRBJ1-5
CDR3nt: TGCGCCAGCAGCTTGATGGGGGGGGATCAGCCCCAGCATTTT
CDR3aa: CASSLMGGDQPQHF

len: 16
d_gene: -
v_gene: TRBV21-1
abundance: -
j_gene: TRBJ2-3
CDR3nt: TGTGCCAGCAGCGCGAGGTTCCTAGCGGGGGTATGTACGCAGTATTTT
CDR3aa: CASSARFLAGVCTQYF

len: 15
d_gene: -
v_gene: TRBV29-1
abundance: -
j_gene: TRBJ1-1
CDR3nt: TGCAGAGTTGCCCCGATGGAGGGCGCGATAACTGAAGCTTTCTTT
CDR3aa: CRVAPMEGAITEAFF

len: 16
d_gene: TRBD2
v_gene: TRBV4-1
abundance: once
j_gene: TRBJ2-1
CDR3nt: TGCGCCAGCAGCCAAGGACCCAGCGGGGGGGCCAGAGAGCAGTTCTTC
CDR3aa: CASSQGPSGGAREQFF

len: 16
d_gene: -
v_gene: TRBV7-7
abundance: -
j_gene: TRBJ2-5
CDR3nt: TGTGCTAGCAGCTTAGCTAGGGCGCCGTTAAAGGAGACCCAGTACTTC
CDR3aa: CASSLARAPLKETQYF

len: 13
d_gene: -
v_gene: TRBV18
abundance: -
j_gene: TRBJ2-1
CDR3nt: TGTGCCAGCTCACGAGGGTCGGACAATGAGCAGTTCTTC
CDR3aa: CASSRGSDNEQFF

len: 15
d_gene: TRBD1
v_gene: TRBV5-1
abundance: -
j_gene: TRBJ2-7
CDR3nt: TGCGCCAGCAGCTTGGCCGGGACAGGGTTAAACGAGCAGTACTTC
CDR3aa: CASSLAGTGLNEQYF

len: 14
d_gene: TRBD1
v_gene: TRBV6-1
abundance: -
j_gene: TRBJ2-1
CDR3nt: TGTGCCAGCAGTCGACGCCGGGACAGGGATGAGCAGTTCTTC
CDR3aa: CASSRRRDRDEQFF

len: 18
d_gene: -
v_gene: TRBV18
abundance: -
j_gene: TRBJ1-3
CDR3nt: TGTGCCAGCTCCCCTTTAGTCCTGGACAGCCGCTCTGGAAACACCATATATTTT
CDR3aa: CASSPLVLDSRSGNTIYF

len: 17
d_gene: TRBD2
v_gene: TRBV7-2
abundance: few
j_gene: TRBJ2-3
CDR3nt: TGTGCCAGCAGCTTAGCGGGGAGCGGGGGACCCACAGATACGCAGTATTTT
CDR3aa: CASSLAGSGGPTDTQYF